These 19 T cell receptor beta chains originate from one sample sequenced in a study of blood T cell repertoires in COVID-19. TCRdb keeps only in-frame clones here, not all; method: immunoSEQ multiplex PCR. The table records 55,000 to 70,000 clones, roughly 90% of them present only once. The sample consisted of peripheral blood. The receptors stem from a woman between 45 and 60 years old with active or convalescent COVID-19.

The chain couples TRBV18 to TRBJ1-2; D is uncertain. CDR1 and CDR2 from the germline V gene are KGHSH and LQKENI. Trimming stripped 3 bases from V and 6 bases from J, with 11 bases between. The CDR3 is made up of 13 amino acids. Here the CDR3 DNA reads TGTGCCAGCTCACCTCGGGGTAAGGATGGCTACACCTTC. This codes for CASSPRGKDGYTF.

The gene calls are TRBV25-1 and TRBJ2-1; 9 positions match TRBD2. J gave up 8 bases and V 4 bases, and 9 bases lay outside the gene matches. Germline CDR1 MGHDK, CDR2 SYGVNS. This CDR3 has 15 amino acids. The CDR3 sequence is CASSGISGRKYEQFF. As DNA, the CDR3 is TGTGCCAGCAGTGGGATTAGCGGGAGAAAGTATGAGCAGTTCTTC.

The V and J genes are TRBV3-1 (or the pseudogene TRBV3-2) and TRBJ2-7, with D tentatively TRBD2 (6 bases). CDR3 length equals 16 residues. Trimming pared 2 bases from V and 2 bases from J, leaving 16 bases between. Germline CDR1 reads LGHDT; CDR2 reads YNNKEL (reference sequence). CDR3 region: CASSQFGQGGTYEQYF. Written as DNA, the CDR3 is TGTGCCAGCAGCCAATTCGGGCAGGGAGGAACCTACGAGCAGTACTTC.

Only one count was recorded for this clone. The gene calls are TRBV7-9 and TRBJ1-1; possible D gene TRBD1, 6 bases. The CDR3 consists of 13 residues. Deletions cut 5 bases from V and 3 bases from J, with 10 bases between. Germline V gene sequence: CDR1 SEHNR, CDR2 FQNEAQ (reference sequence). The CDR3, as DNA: TGTGCCAGCAGCCGACAGGAGGACACTGAAGCTTTCTTT. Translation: CASSRQEDTEAFF.

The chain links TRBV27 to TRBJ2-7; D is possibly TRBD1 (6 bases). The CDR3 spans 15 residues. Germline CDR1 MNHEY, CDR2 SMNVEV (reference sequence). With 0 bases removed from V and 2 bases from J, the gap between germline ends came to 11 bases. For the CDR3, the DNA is TGTGCCAGCAGTTTATCGGGCAGGGGCCCCTACGAGCAGTACTTC. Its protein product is CASSLSGRGPYEQYF.

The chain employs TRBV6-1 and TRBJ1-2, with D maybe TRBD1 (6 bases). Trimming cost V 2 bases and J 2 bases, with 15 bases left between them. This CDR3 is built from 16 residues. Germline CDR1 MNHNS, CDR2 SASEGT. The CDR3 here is CASSEFGGRINYGYTF. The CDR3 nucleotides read TGTGCCAGCAGTGAATTTGGGGGCAGAATAAACTATGGCTACACCTTC.

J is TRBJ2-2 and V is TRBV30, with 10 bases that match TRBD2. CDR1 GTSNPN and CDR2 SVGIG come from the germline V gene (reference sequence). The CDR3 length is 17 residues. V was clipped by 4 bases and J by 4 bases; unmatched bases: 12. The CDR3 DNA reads TGTGCCTGGACTGGGCCGAGCGGGAGGGTCCTCACCGGGGAGCTGTTTTTT. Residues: CAWTGPSGRVLTGELFF.

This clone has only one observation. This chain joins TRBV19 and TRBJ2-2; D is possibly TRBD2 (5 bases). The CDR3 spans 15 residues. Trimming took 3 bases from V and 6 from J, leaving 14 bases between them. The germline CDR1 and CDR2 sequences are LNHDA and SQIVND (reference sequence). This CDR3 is CASSIPGVLPGELFF. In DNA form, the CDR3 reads TGTGCCAGTAGTATCCCCGGGGTCCTTCCCGGGGAGCTGTTTTTT.

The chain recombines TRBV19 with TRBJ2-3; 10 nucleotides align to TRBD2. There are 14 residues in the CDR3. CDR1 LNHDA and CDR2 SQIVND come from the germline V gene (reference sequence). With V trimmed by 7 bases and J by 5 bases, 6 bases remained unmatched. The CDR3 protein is CASIGRLAGDTQYF. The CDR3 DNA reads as TGTGCCAGTATAGGGCGACTAGCGGGAGATACGCAGTATTTT.

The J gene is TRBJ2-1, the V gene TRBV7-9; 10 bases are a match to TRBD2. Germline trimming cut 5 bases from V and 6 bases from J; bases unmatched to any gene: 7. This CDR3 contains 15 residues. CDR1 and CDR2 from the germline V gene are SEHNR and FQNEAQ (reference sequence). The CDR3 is CASSLSSGSPNEQFF. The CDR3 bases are TGTGCCAGCAGCCTGTCTAGCGGGAGTCCCAATGAGCAGTTCTTC.

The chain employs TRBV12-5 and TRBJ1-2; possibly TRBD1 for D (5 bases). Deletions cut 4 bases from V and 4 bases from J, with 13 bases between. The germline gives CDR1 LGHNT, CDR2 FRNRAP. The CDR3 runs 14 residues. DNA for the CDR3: TGTGCTAGTGGTTCCACGGGACTGGTCTATGGCTACACCTTC. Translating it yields CASGSTGLVYGYTF.

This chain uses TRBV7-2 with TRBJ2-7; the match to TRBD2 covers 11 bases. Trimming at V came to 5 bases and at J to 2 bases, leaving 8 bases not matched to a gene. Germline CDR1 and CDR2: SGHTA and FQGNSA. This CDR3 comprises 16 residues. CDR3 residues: CASSRGLAVLAYEQYF. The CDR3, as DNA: TGTGCCAGCAGCCGGGGACTAGCGGTCCTTGCCTACGAGCAGTACTTC.

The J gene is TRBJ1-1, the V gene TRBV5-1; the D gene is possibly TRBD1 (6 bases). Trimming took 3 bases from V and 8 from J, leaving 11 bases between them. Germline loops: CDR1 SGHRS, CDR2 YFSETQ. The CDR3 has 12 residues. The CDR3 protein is CASSWGQGEAFF. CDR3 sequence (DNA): TGCGCCAGCAGCTGGGGGCAGGGCGAAGCTTTCTTT.

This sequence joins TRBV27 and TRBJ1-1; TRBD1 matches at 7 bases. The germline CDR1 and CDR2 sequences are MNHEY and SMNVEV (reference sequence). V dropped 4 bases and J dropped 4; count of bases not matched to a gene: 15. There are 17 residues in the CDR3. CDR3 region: CASSSRPLTGKGTEAFF. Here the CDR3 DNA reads TGTGCCAGCAGTTCACGTCCCCTGACAGGGAAGGGCACTGAAGCTTTCTTT.

CDR3 loop: CASSVRASGGPDTGELFF. CDR3 nucleotides: TGTGCCAGCAGTGTTCGGGCTAGCGGAGGCCCAGACACCGGGGAGCTGTTTTTT. This chain connects TRBV2 to TRBJ2-2; TRBD2 aligns across 7 bases. The CDR3 is 18 residues long. From germline, CDR1 is SNHLY and CDR2 FYNNEI. V was pared by 4 bases and J by 3 bases, with 14 bases of the junction left unmatched.

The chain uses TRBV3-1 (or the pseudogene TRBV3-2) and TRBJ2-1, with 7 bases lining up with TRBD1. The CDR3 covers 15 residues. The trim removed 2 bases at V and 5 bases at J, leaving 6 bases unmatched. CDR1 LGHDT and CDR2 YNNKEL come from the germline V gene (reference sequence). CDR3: CASSQQGQSHNEQFF. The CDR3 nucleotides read TGTGCCAGCAGCCAACAGGGACAGAGCCACAATGAGCAGTTCTTC.

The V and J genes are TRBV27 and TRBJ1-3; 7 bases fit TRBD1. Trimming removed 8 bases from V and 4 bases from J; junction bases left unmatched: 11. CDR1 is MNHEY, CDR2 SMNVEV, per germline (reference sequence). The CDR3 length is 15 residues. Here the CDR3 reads CASSKTGLMGNTIYF. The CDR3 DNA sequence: TGTGCCAGCTCTAAGACAGGGTTGATGGGAAACACCATATATTTT.

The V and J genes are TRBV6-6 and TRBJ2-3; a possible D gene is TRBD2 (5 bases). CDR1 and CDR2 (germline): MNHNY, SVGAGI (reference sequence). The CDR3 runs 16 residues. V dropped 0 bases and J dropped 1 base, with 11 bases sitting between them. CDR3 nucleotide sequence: TGTGCCAGCAGTTACTCGGACTTTTTTGGCACAGATACGCAGTATTTT. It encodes CASSYSDFFGTDTQYF.

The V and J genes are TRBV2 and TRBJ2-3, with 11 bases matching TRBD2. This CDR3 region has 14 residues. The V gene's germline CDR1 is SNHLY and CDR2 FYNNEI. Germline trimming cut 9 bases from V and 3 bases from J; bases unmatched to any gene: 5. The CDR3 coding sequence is TGTGCCAGTCTTGGGACTAGCGGTACAGATACGCAGTATTTT. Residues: CASLGTSGTDTQYF.